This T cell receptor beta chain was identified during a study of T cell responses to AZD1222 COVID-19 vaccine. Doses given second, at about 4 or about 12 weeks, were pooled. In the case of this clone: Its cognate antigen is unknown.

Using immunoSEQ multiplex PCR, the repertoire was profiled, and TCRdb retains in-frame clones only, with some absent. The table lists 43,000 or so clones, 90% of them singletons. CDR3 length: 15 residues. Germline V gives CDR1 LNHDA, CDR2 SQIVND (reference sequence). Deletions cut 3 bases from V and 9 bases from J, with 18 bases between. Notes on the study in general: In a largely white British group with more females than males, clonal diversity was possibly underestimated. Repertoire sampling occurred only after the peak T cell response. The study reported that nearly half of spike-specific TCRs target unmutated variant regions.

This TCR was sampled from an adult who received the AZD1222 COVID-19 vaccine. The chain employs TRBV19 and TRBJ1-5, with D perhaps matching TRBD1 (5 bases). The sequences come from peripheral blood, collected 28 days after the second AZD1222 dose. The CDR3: CASSIAGIGVGPQHF. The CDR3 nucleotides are TGTGCCAGTAGTATTGCAGGGATCGGGGTCGGGCCCCAGCATTTT.